Presented here are 16 T cell receptor beta chains from one specimen sequenced in a study of shared clonotypes between healthy human individuals. Here immunoSEQ multiplex PCR was the method, and the copy in TCRdb shows in-frame clones only, minus some. Of about 2.1 million clones detected, about 93% appear once; the ten largest clones hold roughly 1.8%. As defined, naive CD8 cells were CD45RO-negative and positively selected for CCR7, with terminally differentiated effector memory CD45RA+ cells excluded. The sequenced sample was naive CD8+ T cells from PBMCs. These receptors all stem from a man between 18 and 35 years old in good health. Some clones in this sample may be carry-over from other donors' samples.

This clone is a singleton in its sample. The identical CDR3 is also encoded by other nucleotide sequences in the sample. The V gene is TRBV27, the J gene TRBJ1-3; D gene unclear. Germline CDR1 and CDR2: MNHEY and SMNVEV (reference sequence). Trimming removed 5 bases at V and 0 bases at J, with 5 bases between. CDR3 length: 13 residues. The chain's CDR3 is CASSPSSGNTIYF. DNA for the CDR3: TGTGCCAGCAGTCCCTCCTCTGGAAACACCATATATTTT.

The V gene is TRBV10-3, the J gene TRBJ2-1; maybe TRBD2 (6 bases). V shed 4 bases and J shed 2 bases, with 12 bases lying between them. The CDR3 consists of 15 residues. Germline-derived CDR1 and CDR2 are ENHRY and SYGVKD. The CDR3 spells CAISGAGQTYNEQFF. The CDR3 DNA sequence: TGTGCCATCAGTGGAGCGGGCCAAACCTACAATGAGCAGTTCTTC.

The chain uses TRBV5-1 and TRBJ2-3; 7 positions match TRBD2. CDR1 is SGHRS and CDR2 is YFSETQ in the germline V gene. This CDR3 comprises 16 residues. Trimming at V came to 4 bases and at J to 4 bases, leaving 12 bases not matched to a gene. The CDR3 DNA follows: TGCGCCAGCAGCATCGATGGACTAGGAGTATCAGATACGCAGTATTTT. This encodes CASSIDGLGVSDTQYF.

The rearrangement uses TRBV9 and TRBJ1-1; 12 positions agree with TRBD1. The germline CDR1 and CDR2 sequences are SGDLS and YYNGEE. J lost 4 bases, V lost 4 bases, and 20 bases had no gene match. This CDR3 region has 20 residues. Here the CDR3 reads CASSYSPAPGQGARGTEAFF. In nucleotides, the CDR3 is TGTGCCAGCAGCTATAGCCCCGCACCGGGACAGGGGGCGCGTGGCACTGAAGCTTTCTTT.

The chain links TRBV9 to TRBJ2-1; D perhaps matches TRBD2 (6 bases). Trimming stripped 0 bases from V and 4 bases from J, with 17 bases between. CDR3 length equals 17 residues. The germline V gene has CDR1 SGDLS and CDR2 YYNGEE. The CDR3 DNA reads TGTGCCAGCAGCGTAGAAGGGGACTCCACCACTTACAATGAGCAGTTCTTC. Its protein is CASSVEGDSTTYNEQFF.

The J gene is TRBJ2-7, the V gene TRBV14; 9 bases are shared with TRBD2. CDR1 and CDR2 (germline): SGHDN, FVKESK. V shed 2 bases, J shed 2 bases, and the junction held 4 bases outside the gene matches. This CDR3 has 15 residues. The CDR3 is CASSQTSGLAYEQYF. The CDR3 DNA is TGTGCCAGCAGCCAAACTAGCGGGCTCGCCTACGAGCAGTACTTC.

V and J are TRBV7-6 and TRBJ2-7; the D is unclear. The CDR3 runs 16 residues. Germline V CDR1 and CDR2: SGHVS, FNYEAQ. V was shortened by 2 bases and J by 7 bases, with 21 bases between the two germline ends. CDR3: CASSLRSEPPLLEQYF. The CDR3 DNA sequence: TGTGCCAGCAGCTTAAGGTCGGAACCCCCCCTTTTGGAGCAGTACTTC. Supplemented by reference TRBV7-6 and TRBJ2-7, the full variable domain reads GAGVSQSPRYKVTKRGQDVALRCDPISGHVSLYWYRQALGQGPEFLTYFNYEAQQDKSGLPNDRFSAERPEGSISTLTIQRTEQRDSAMYRCASSLRSEPPLLEQYFGPGTRLTVT.

This clone was counted once. The chain has TRBV7-8 and TRBJ2-7, with D perhaps assigned TRBD1 or TRBD2 (5 bases each). CDR3 size: 15 residues. CDR1 is SGHVS and CDR2 is FQNEAQ in the germline V gene. Trimming left V 4 bases short and J 3 bases short, with 16 bases between. The CDR3 DNA follows: TGTGCCAGCAGCTCGCAGGGTTTAGGAGGCTACGAGCAGTACTTC. Translating gives CASSSQGLGGYEQYF.

The chain links TRBV27 to TRBJ1-2, with TRBD1 matching over 7 bases. Trimming at V came to 7 bases and at J to 8 bases, leaving 16 bases not matched to a gene. Germline V gives CDR1 MNHEY, CDR2 SMNVEV (reference sequence). The CDR3 contains 15 residues. The CDR3 sequence: CASTSLAEGAGGYTF. In DNA, the CDR3 is TGTGCCAGCACTTCCCTAGCGGAGGGGGCAGGGGGCTACACCTTC.

V and J are TRBV6-5 and TRBJ1-2, with 10 bases aligning to TRBD1. Looked up from germline, CDR1 is MNHEY and CDR2 is SVGAGI. The CDR3 sequence is 15 residues long. V lost 0 bases and J lost 6; bases outside the gene matches: 4. Here the CDR3 reads CASSYSMTGGNGYTF. The CDR3 bases are TGTGCCAGCAGTTACTCTATGACAGGGGGCAATGGCTACACCTTC.

The count of this clone is one. This chain links TRBV19 with TRBJ1-5; D call uncertain. The CDR3 loop spans 12 amino acids. CDR1 LNHDA and CDR2 SQIVND come from the germline V gene (reference sequence). V lost 6 bases and J lost 5, with 8 bases in between. The CDR3 loop is CASRVSDQPQHF. The CDR3 DNA reads as TGTGCCAGTAGAGTCTCCGATCAGCCCCAGCATTTT.

The chain couples TRBV21-1 to TRBJ2-7; no DNA check was done on the table's D call, TRBD2. TRBV21-1 corresponds to a pseudogene. CDR3 size: 18 residues. CDR3 DNA sequence: TGTGCCACCAGGGGATCTAGCGGGAGGGAGGTCGGGACCTACGAGCAGTACTTC. Protein product: CATRGSSGREVGTYEQYF.

Notes on this clone: This sample includes further DNA sequences coding for the same CDR3. The chain links TRBV27 to TRBJ2-3; D is ambiguous. V lost 5 bases to trimming and J lost 0 bases, with 9 bases between them. Germline-derived CDR1 and CDR2 are MNHEY and SMNVEV (reference sequence). The CDR3 totals 14 residues. For the CDR3, the DNA is TGTGCCAGCAGTCTCTCTCGCAGCACAGATACGCAGTATTTT. Translating gives CASSLSRSTDTQYF.

This clone was detected only a few times. CDR3 protein: CASSVTANNEQFF. Written as DNA, the CDR3 is TGTGCCAGTAGTGTCACAGCAAACAATGAGCAGTTCTTC. The rearrangement uses TRBV19 and TRBJ2-1; no firm D call. V lost 5 bases and J 5 bases, leaving 10 bases between the germline ends. The CDR3 is 13 amino acids. CDR1 is LNHDA, CDR2 SQIVND, per germline (reference sequence).

The rearrangement links TRBV2 to TRBJ2-7, with 8 bases that match TRBD2. This CDR3 spans 14 amino acids. Germline values: CDR1 SNHLY, CDR2 FYNNEI. With 2 bases clipped from V and 7 bases from J, the junction kept 7 bases outside the gene matches. CDR3 nucleotide sequence: TGTGCCAGCAGTGAATTGGGGACTAGGAGGGAGCAGTACTTC. As protein: CASSELGTRREQYF.

The chain employs TRBV7-2 and TRBJ2-5, with D tentatively TRBD1 or TRBD2 (5 bases each). From germline, CDR1 is SGHTA and CDR2 FQGNSA. This CDR3 contains 13 residues. The V end lost 6 bases, the J end lost 5 bases, and 13 bases lay between the germline ends. Here the CDR3 reads CASRGPPDETQYF. Written as DNA, the CDR3 is TGTGCCAGCAGGGGACCTCCAGACGAGACCCAGTACTTC.